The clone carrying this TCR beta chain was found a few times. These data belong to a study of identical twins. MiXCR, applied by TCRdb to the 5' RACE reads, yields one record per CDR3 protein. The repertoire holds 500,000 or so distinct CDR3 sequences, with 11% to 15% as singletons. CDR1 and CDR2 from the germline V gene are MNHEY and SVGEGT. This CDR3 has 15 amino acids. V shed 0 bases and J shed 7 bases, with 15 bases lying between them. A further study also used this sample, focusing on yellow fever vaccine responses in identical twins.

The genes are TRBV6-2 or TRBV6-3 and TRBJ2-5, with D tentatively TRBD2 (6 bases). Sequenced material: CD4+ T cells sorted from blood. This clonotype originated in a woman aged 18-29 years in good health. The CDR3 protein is CASSYSISEGGTQYF. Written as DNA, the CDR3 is TGTGCCAGCAGTTACTCTATCTCCGAGGGAGGGACCCAGTACTTC.